One sample yielded the 28 T cell receptor beta chains listed below, sequenced in a study of CD8 T cells in ankylosing spondylitis. MiXCR, run by TCRdb on the 5' RACE reads, gives a single entry per CDR3 protein. Among some 140,000 distinct CDR3 sequences, roughly 18% were seen once, and the ten largest hold approximately 30%. Their cognate antigens are unknown. Study-wide results and limits: Among TCR beta sequences, a motif of about 8 highly homologous variants appeared characteristic of ankylosing spondylitis blood.

Sequencing was performed on blood, either unsorted or a sorted T cell fraction (not recorded which). These receptors were taken from a male donor with ankylosing spondylitis.

This chain joins TRBV2 and TRBJ2-1; D is possibly TRBD1 (6 bases). The CDR3 length is 16 residues. The V gene's germline CDR1 is SNHLY and CDR2 FYNNEI. V lost 4 bases and J lost 2, with 15 bases in between. CDR3 loop: CASSAPRGQTYNEQFF. The DNA for the CDR3 is TGTGCCAGCAGTGCCCCCCGGGGACAAACCTACAATGAGCAGTTCTTC. The full variable domain, in which reference TRBV2 and TRBJ2-1 provide the parts outside the CDR3, is EPEVTQTPSHQVTQMGQEVILRCVPISNHLYFYWYRQILGQKVEFLVSFYNNEISEKSEIFDDQFSVERPDGSNFTLKIRSTKLEDSAMYFCASSAPRGQTYNEQFFGPGTRLTVL.

This clonotype has at least ten counts. The chain carries TRBV4-3 and TRBJ1-5; the match to TRBD1 covers 7 bases. J was trimmed by 3 bases and V by 4 bases; bases with no gene match: 6. This CDR3 is 15 amino acids long. Per germline, CDR1 LGHNA and CDR2 YSLEER. CDR3 in amino acids: CASSLTTGNNQPQHF. CDR3 bases: TGCGCCAGCAGCCTAACGACAGGGAACAATCAGCCCCAGCATTTT.

DNA for the CDR3: TGTGCCAGCTCACCTTCGGACAGGGCTTACGAGCAGTACTTC. Its translation: CASSPSDRAYEQYF. The chain is built from TRBV18 and TRBJ2-7; 8 nucleotides line up with TRBD1. CDR3 length equals 14 residues. Germline values: CDR1 KGHSH, CDR2 LQKENI. With 3 bases clipped from V and 4 bases from J, the junction kept 5 bases outside the gene matches.

This clonotype was observed a handful of times. The genes are TRBV19 and TRBJ2-7; 9 positions match TRBD2. The germline CDR1 and CDR2 sequences are LNHDA and SQIVND (reference sequence). CDR3 length equals 14 residues. Trimming removed 8 bases from V and 5 bases from J; junction bases left unmatched: 10. The CDR3 spells CASGRLADGNEQYF. The CDR3 DNA reads TGTGCCAGTGGGAGACTAGCGGACGGGAACGAGCAGTACTTC. The entire variable domain, with the rest obtained from reference TRBV19 and TRBJ2-7, is as follows: DGGITQSPKYLFRKEGQNVTLSCEQNLNHDAMYWYRQDPGQGLRLIYYSQIVNDFQKGDIAEGYSVSREKKESFPLTVTSAQKNPTAFYLCASGRLADGNEQYFGPGTRLTVT.

This clonotype was observed a handful of times. The V call is TRBV6-1, the J call TRBJ2-1; 8 bases are shared with TRBD2. Germline CDR1 is MNHNS and CDR2 is SASEGT. The CDR3 length is 15 residues. V lost 3 bases to trimming and J lost 2 bases; unmatched junction nucleotides: 3. In DNA form, the CDR3 reads TGTGCCAGCAGTGACACTAGCGGAACCTACAATGAGCAGTTCTTC. As protein: CASSDTSGTYNEQFF.

This clonotype came up a few times. This sequence joins TRBV29-1 and TRBJ2-1; D is possibly TRBD2 (6 bases). In germline, CDR1 is SQVTM, CDR2 ANQGSEA. The CDR3 is 16 residues long. The V end was cut by 4 bases, the J end by 8 bases, with 24 bases between. This chain's CDR3 is CSVVDPRVGGWDEQFF. The CDR3 bases are TGCAGCGTTGTGGATCCTCGGGTGGGAGGTTGGGATGAGCAGTTCTTC.

This clonotype occurred a few times. The rearrangement uses TRBV6-6 and TRBJ1-4; D gene uncertain. V lost 4 bases and J lost 12, with 12 bases in between. The CDR3 sequence is 12 residues long. Germline loops: CDR1 MNHNY, CDR2 SVGAGI (reference sequence). CDR3 in amino acids: CASSFKVLQLFF. In DNA, the CDR3 is TGTGCCAGCAGTTTCAAGGTTCTCCAACTGTTTTTT.

The V and J genes are TRBV4-1 and TRBJ2-5; perhaps TRBD2 as D (5 bases). V was clipped by 4 bases and J by 5 bases, with 14 bases between them. CDR3 length: 14 amino acids. Germline CDR1 reads MGHRA; CDR2 reads YSYEKL. The CDR3, as DNA: TGCGCCAGCAGCCCCCGCCGGGGTGCGGAGACCCAGTACTTC. Its protein is CASSPRRGAETQYF.

This chain links TRBV20-1 with TRBJ2-3; 12 positions match TRBD1. Germline lookup yields CDR1 DFQATT and CDR2 SNEGSKA (reference sequence). The CDR3 spans 17 residues. J gave up 6 bases and V 3 bases, and 13 bases lay outside the gene matches. CDR3 nucleotide sequence: TGCAGTGCTAGCCCCCCCCCGGGACAGGGGGCAAGGGATACGCAGTATTTT. Translating it yields CSASPPPGQGARDTQYF.

The chain has TRBV5-8 and TRBJ2-1; D is unresolved. Germline V gene data show CDR1 as SGHTS and CDR2 as YDEGEE. Trimming left V 0 bases short and J 10 bases short, with 11 bases between. CDR3 length equals 13 residues. CDR3 amino acids: CASSLVLSGEQFF. CDR3 nucleotides: TGTGCCAGCAGCTTGGTATTATCCGGGGAGCAGTTCTTC. Full variable domain (outside the CDR3, taken from reference TRBV5-8 and TRBJ2-1): EAGVTQSPTHLIKTRGQQATLRCSPISGHTSVYWYQQALGLGLQFLLWYDEGEERNRGNFPPRFSGRQFPNYSSELNVNALELEDSALYLCASSLVLSGEQFFGPGTRLTVL.

This clonotype has just a few counts. This chain connects TRBV6-1 to TRBJ2-2; D possibly corresponds to TRBD1 (6 bases). Trimming left V 6 bases short and J 0 bases short, with 8 bases between. This CDR3 has 14 amino acids. The V gene's germline CDR1 is MNHNS and CDR2 SASEGT. The CDR3 bases are TGTGCCAGCAGCGGACAGACGAACACCGGGGAGCTGTTTTTT. Protein: CASSGQTNTGELFF.

The genes are TRBV7-9 and TRBJ2-2; no reliable D call. The CDR3 has 16 amino acids. Germline V gene data show CDR1 as SEHNR and CDR2 as FQNEAQ (reference sequence). Trimming pared 3 bases from V and 0 bases from J, leaving 11 bases between. The CDR3 loop reads CASSFLGYTNTGELFF. The CDR3 DNA follows: TGTGCCAGCAGCTTCTTGGGCTATACGAACACCGGGGAGCTGTTTTTT.

V usage is TRBV29-1 and J usage is TRBJ2-2, with a possible D match to TRBD2 (7 bases). Trimming took off 3 bases at V and 3 bases at J, with 14 bases between the two ends. Germline values: CDR1 SQVTM, CDR2 ANQGSEA. The CDR3 has 15 residues. CDR3 nucleotide sequence: TGCAGCGTTGAGATGTGGGAGGGGGACACCGGGGAGCTGTTTTTT. Its translation is CSVEMWEGDTGELFF.

The table lists this clonotype with a few counts. This chain joins TRBV29-1 and TRBJ1-2; D is ambiguous. V was trimmed by 2 bases and J by 6 bases, leaving 10 bases between them. The CDR3 is 12 residues long. Looked up from germline, CDR1 is SQVTM and CDR2 is ANQGSEA. The CDR3: CSVEPGYDGYTF. As DNA, the CDR3 is TGCAGCGTTGAACCGGGATATGATGGCTACACCTTC.

The sample holds many counts of this clonotype. The chain combines TRBV29-1 with TRBJ1-4, with 7 bases identical to TRBD1. The CDR3 contains 12 residues. The trim removed 7 bases at V and 2 bases at J, leaving 1 base unmatched. Germline-derived CDR1 and CDR2 are SQVTM and ANQGSEA. CDR3 sequence reads: CSAQGTNEKLFF. The CDR3 region has the DNA TGCAGCGCACAGGGGACTAATGAAAAACTGTTTTTT. Variable domain in full (rest from reference TRBV29-1 and TRBJ1-4): SAVISQKPSRDICQRGTSLTIQCQVDSQVTMMFWYRQQPGQSLTLIATANQGSEATYESGFVIDKFPISRPNLTFSTLTVSNMSPEDSSIYLCSAQGTNEKLFFGSGTQLSVL.

The rearrangement links TRBV11-2 to TRBJ2-7, with 10 bases matching TRBD1. The CDR3 runs 14 residues. CDR1 SGHAT and CDR2 FQNNGV come from the germline V gene. V trimming: 5 bases; J trimming: 4 bases; junction bases outside the gene matches: 5. The CDR3 here is CASSLGTGVYEQYF. In DNA, the CDR3 is TGTGCCAGCAGCCTCGGGACAGGGGTATACGAGCAGTACTTC.

V is TRBV6-5 and J is TRBJ2-1; D assignment may be TRBD1 or TRBD2 (5 bases each). Germline lookup yields CDR1 MNHEY and CDR2 SVGAGI. V was cut by 5 bases and J by 3 bases, with 17 bases left in between. The CDR3 has 16 amino acids. The CDR3 DNA reads TGTGCCAGCAGTACCGAGGGGTATGTACTCTACAATGAGCAGTTCTTC. Translation gives CASSTEGYVLYNEQFF.

J is TRBJ2-7 and V is TRBV5-6; tentative D call: TRBD2 (6 bases). V was pared by 5 bases and J by 4 bases, with 13 bases between. This CDR3 has 13 residues. The germline gives CDR1 SGHDT, CDR2 YYEEEE. The CDR3 sequence is CASRSGLRYEQYF. DNA of the CDR3: TGTGCCAGCAGATCGGGACTTCGGTACGAGCAGTACTTC.

This clonotype occurred a few times. V usage is TRBV9 and J usage is TRBJ1-1, with D unresolved. Germline V gene data show CDR1 as SGDLS and CDR2 as YYNGEE. Trimming pared 3 bases from V and 5 bases from J, leaving 8 bases between. The CDR3 totals 12 residues. The CDR3 here is CASSAAGTEAFF. CDR3 in DNA: TGTGCCAGCAGCGCAGCGGGGACTGAAGCTTTCTTT.

The V call is TRBV27, the J call TRBJ2-7; 8 bases agree with TRBD1. Germline lookup yields CDR1 MNHEY and CDR2 SMNVEV (reference sequence). The CDR3 is 13 residues long. With V trimmed by 6 bases and J by 4 bases, 5 bases remained unmatched. The CDR3 sequence is CASSRTGTYEQYF. As DNA, the CDR3 is TGTGCCAGCAGCCGGACAGGGACATACGAGCAGTACTTC.

The rearrangement joins TRBV10-2 to TRBJ2-1; no clear D gene. CDR1 WSHSY and CDR2 SAAADI come from the germline V gene. The CDR3 contains 13 residues. Trimming removed 8 bases at V and 0 bases at J, with 8 bases between. The CDR3 sequence is CASVGSSYNEQFF. CDR3 DNA: TGCGCCAGCGTTGGTAGCTCCTACAATGAGCAGTTCTTC.

This clonotype was observed a few times. This chain joins TRBV7-2 and TRBJ2-7; TRBD2 matches at 8 bases. V gave up 6 bases and J gave up 2 bases; unmatched junction bases: 9. The CDR3 is 15 amino acids. CDR1 and CDR2 from the germline V gene are SGHTA and FQGNSA. The CDR3 sequence is CASSGLALTPYEQYF. For the CDR3, the DNA is TGTGCCAGCAGTGGACTAGCCTTAACCCCCTACGAGCAGTACTTC.

This clonotype was seen many times. The V and J genes are TRBV12-3 or TRBV12-4 and TRBJ2-1, with D uncertain. The V end lost 0 bases, the J end lost 10 bases, and 1 base lay between the germline ends. CDR3 length equals 10 residues. CDR3 sequence: CASSLAEQFF. CDR3 DNA sequence: TGTGCCAGCAGTTTAGCCGAGCAGTTCTTC.

The rearrangement uses TRBV5-1 and TRBJ2-7; 9 bases map to TRBD1. The CDR3 has 14 amino acids. From germline, CDR1 is SGHRS and CDR2 YFSETQ. Trimming removed 4 bases from V and 2 bases from J; junction bases left unmatched: 4. The CDR3 loop is CASSIGTGTYEQYF. The DNA of the CDR3 is TGCGCCAGCAGCATCGGGACAGGGACCTACGAGCAGTACTTC.

This chain connects TRBV29-1 to TRBJ1-2; D not certain. The CDR3 consists of 13 residues. The V gene lost 4 bases and the J gene lost 5 bases, with 14 bases spanning the gap. Germline values: CDR1 SQVTM, CDR2 ANQGSEA. CDR3: CSVVGSEGYGYTF. CDR3 nucleotide sequence: TGCAGCGTTGTGGGCTCGGAAGGGTATGGCTACACCTTC.

This clonotype was detected a few times. The chain uses TRBV9 and TRBJ1-1, with D maybe TRBD1 (5 bases). V dropped 4 bases and J dropped 5 bases, with 12 bases sitting between them. CDR1 SGDLS and CDR2 YYNGEE come from the germline V gene. This CDR3 has 13 amino acids. This CDR3 is CASSPQGRTEAFF. The CDR3 DNA sequence: TGTGCCAGCAGCCCCCAGGGTAGGACTGAAGCTTTCTTT.

The table lists this clonotype with a few counts. The chain carries TRBV25-1 and TRBJ1-1; weak D call: TRBD1 (5 bases). The V gene's germline CDR1 is MGHDK and CDR2 SYGVNS. The CDR3 runs 15 residues. V lost 1 base to trimming and J lost 6 bases, with 15 bases between them. CDR3 sequence: CASSEFPGQTPEAFF. The CDR3 DNA reads as TGTGCCAGCAGTGAATTCCCGGGGCAAACACCTGAAGCTTTCTTT.

This clonotype was counted between two and nine times. The chain uses TRBV9 and TRBJ2-3, with 9 nucleotides matching TRBD2. This CDR3 spans 15 amino acids. Germline lookup yields CDR1 SGDLS and CDR2 YYNGEE. V shed 4 bases and J 3 bases; nucleotides not matched to a gene: 6. CDR3 bases: TGTGCCAGCAGCCCGCGAGCGGGAGGTACAGATACGCAGTATTTT. Translation: CASSPRAGGTDTQYF.